The entry below describes one T cell receptor (beta chain). This sample was included in a study of blood T cell repertoires in COVID-19. On the study more broadly: COVID-19 samples collected from the United States, Italy and Spain covered acute and convalescent phases. T cells, B-cell-depleted T cells, or PBMCs provided the cDNA or gDNA that served as material.

Germline V gene lookup returns CDR1 MGHRA and CDR2 YSYEKL. The CDR3 is 15 residues long. After removal of 0 bases from V and 7 bases from J, the junction contained 8 bases not matched to a gene. Method: immunoSEQ multiplex PCR; TCRdb's copy keeps in-frame clones and lacks some. The data hold 45,000 to 65,000 clones, with about 86% observed a single time. Source material: peripheral blood. This chain joins TRBV4-1 and TRBJ2-5; TRBD2 agrees at 7 bases. This receptor was taken from a man older than 75 with active COVID-19. CDR3 bases: TGCGCCAGCAGCCAAGAGGGAGGGACCCTAATGACCCAGTACTTC. The encoded protein is CASSQEGGTLMTQYF.